A single T cell receptor (beta chain) is shown here with its context. This entry is derived from a study of blood T cell repertoires in COVID-19. Across the whole study: The United States, Italy and Spain supplied acute and convalescent COVID-19 samples. T cells, B-cell-depleted T cells, or PBMCs provided the cDNA or gDNA that served as material.

Original methodology: Cell counts per sample came from amplifying reference gene primers. TCRdb keeps only in-frame clones here, not all; method: immunoSEQ multiplex PCR. That table furnishes V, J and clone size, whereas the DNA furnished D and trimming. The sample carries about 110,000 clones, around 86% recorded once. The sample taken for sequencing was peripheral blood. This TCR derives from a woman aged 70-85 years with acute or convalescent COVID-19.

As DNA, the CDR3 is TGTGCCAGCAGCTCCGACAGGATCTCTGGAAACACCATATATTTT. This translates into CASSSDRISGNTIYF. The chain recombines TRBV7-9 with TRBJ1-3, with D possibly being TRBD1 (6 bases). Trimming cost V 4 bases and J 0 bases, with 10 bases left between them. This CDR3 comprises 15 residues. The germline gives CDR1 SEHNR, CDR2 FQNEAQ (reference sequence).